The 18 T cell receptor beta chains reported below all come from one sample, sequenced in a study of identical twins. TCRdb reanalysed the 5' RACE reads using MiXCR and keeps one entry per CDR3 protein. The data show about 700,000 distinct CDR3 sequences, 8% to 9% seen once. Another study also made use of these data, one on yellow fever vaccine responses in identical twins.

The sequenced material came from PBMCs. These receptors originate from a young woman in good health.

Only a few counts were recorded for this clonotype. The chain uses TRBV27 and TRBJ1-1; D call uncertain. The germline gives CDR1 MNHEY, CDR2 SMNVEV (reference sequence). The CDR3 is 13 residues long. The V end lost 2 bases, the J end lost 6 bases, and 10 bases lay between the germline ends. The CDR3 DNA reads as TGTGCCAGCAGTTTACGCGGTCAATCTGAAGCTTTCTTT. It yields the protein CASSLRGQSEAFF.

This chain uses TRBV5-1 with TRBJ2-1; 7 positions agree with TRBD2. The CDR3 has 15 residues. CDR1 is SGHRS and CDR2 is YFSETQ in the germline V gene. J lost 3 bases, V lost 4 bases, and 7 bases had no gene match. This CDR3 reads CASSDPSGNYNEQFF. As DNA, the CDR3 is TGCGCCAGCAGCGACCCGAGCGGGAACTACAATGAGCAGTTCTTC. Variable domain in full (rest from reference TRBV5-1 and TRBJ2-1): KAGVTQTPRYLIKTRGQQVTLSCSPISGHRSVSWYQQTPGQGLQFLFEYFSETQRNKGNFPGRFSGRQFSNSRSEMNVSTLELGDSALYLCASSDPSGNYNEQFFGPGTRLTVL.

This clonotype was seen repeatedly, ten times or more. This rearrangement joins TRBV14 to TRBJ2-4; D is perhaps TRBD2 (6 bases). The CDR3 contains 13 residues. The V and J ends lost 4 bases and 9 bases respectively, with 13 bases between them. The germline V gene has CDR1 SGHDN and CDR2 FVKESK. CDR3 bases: TGTGCCAGCAGCCCTTCGCGGGGCGCCATTCAGTACTTC. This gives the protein CASSPSRGAIQYF.

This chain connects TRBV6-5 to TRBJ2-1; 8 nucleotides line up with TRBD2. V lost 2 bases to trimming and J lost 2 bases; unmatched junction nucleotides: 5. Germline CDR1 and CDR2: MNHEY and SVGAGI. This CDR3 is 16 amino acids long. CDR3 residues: CASSYQAGATYNEQFF. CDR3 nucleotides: TGTGCCAGCAGTTACCAAGCGGGGGCTACCTACAATGAGCAGTTCTTC.

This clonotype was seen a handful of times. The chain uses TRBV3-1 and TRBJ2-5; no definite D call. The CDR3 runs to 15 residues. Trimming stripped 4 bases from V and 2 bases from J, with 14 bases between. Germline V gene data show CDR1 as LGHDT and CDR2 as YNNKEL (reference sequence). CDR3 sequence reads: CASSPDPGPQETQYF. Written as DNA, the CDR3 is TGTGCCAGCAGCCCAGATCCTGGACCGCAAGAGACCCAGTACTTC.

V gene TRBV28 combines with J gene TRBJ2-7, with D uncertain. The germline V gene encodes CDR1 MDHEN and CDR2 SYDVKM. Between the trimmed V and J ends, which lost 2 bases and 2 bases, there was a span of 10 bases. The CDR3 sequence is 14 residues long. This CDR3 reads CASSLVSDPYEQYF. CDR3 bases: TGTGCCAGCAGTTTAGTGTCGGACCCCTACGAGCAGTACTTC.

CDR3 coding DNA: TGCAGCGCCTCACAGGGCTCGATATTTGATACGCAGTATTTT. Protein: CSASQGSIFDTQYF. V and J are TRBV20-1 and TRBJ2-3; D is possibly TRBD1 (6 bases). CDR1 and CDR2 (germline): DFQATT, SNEGSKA (reference sequence). CDR3 length: 14 amino acids.

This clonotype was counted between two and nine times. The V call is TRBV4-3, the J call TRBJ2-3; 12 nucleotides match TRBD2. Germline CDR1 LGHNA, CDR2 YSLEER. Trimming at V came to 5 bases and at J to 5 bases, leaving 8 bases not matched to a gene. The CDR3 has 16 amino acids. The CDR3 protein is CASSSRTSGNQDTQYF. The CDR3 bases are TGCGCCAGCAGCTCGCGGACTAGCGGGAATCAAGATACGCAGTATTTT.

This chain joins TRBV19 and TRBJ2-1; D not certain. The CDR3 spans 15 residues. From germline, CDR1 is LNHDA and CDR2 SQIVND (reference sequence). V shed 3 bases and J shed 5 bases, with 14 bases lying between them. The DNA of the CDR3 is TGTGCCAGTAGTATTTTGGAATACCAACACAATGAGCAGTTCTTC. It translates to CASSILEYQHNEQFF.

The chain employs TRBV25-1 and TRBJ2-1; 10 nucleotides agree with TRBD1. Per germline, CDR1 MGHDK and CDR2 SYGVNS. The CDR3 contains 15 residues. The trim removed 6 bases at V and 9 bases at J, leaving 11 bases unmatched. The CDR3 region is CASSPRTGGLGEQFF. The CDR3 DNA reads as TGTGCCAGCAGCCCCCGGACAGGGGGGTTAGGTGAGCAGTTCTTC.

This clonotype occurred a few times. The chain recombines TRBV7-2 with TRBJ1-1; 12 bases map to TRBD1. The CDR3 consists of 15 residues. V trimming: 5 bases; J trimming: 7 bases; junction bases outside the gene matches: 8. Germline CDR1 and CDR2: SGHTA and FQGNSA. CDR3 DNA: TGTGCCAGCAGCCCTACTGGGACAGGGGGCGGTGAAGCTTTCTTT. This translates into CASSPTGTGGGEAFF.

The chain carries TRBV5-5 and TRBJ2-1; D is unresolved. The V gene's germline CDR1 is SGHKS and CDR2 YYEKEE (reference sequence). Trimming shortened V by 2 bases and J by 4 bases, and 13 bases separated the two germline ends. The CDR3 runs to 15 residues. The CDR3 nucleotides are TGTGCCAGCAGCTTTTCAACAGATTCTTACAATGAGCAGTTCTTC. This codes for CASSFSTDSYNEQFF. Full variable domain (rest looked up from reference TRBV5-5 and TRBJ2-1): DAGVTQSPTHLIKTRGQQVTLRCSPISGHKSVSWYQQVLGQGPQFIFQYYEKEERGRGNFPDRFSARQFPNYSSELNVNALLLGDSALYLCASSFSTDSYNEQFFGPGTRLTVL.

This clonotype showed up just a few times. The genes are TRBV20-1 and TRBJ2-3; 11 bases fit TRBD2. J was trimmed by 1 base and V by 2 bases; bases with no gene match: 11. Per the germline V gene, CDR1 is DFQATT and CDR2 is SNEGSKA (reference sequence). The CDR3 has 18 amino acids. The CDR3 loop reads CSARTLAGGQTGTDTQYF. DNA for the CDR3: TGCAGTGCTAGAACGCTAGCGGGAGGCCAAACCGGCACAGATACGCAGTATTTT.

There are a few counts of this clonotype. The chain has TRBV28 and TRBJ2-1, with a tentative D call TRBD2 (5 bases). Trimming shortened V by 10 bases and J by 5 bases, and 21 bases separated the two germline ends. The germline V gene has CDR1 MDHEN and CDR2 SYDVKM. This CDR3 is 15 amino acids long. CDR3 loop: CAITSSRTSDNEQFF. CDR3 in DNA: TGTGCCATCACCTCGTCGCGGACTTCCGACAATGAGCAGTTCTTC.

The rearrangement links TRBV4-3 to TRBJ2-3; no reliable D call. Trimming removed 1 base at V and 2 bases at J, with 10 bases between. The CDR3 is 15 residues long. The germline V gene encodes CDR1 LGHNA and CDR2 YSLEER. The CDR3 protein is CASSQVPGNTDTQYF. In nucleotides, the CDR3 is TGCGCCAGCAGCCAAGTTCCGGGTAACACAGATACGCAGTATTTT.

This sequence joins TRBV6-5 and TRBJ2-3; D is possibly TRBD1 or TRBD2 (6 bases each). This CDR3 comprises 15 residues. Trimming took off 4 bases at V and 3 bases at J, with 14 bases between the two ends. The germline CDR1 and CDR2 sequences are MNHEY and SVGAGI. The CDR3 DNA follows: TGTGCCAGCAGTTCCCGGGGGCTGGAGACAGATACGCAGTATTTT. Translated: CASSSRGLETDTQYF.

Here the CDR3 DNA reads TGTGCCAGCAGCTCCCTTGGGGGAAATAACTATGGCTACACCTTC. Its translation is CASSSLGGNNYGYTF. The chain joins TRBV11-2 to TRBJ1-2; weak D call: TRBD1 (5 bases). The CDR3 runs to 15 residues. Trimming cost V 4 bases and J 1 base, with 13 bases left between them. Germline CDR1 SGHAT, CDR2 FQNNGV.

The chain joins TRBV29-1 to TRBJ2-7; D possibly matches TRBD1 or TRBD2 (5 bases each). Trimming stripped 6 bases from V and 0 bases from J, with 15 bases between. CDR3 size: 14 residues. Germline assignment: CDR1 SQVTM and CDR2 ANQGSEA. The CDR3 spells CSVAWGKSSYEQYF. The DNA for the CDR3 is TGCAGCGTGGCCTGGGGGAAGAGCTCCTACGAGCAGTACTTC.